This record looks at one T cell receptor beta chain sequence and its context. In this sample, this clonotype turned up many times. Its antigen specificity is not known. Base qualities were left out, and no much larger clone turns up one base away. This sample was taken from a study of spatial heterogeneity in lung cancer (dated by TCRdb to about 2019). Regarding the study in general: More beta-chain than alpha-chain transcripts were consistently detected, likely reflecting higher beta-chain transcript abundance. In tumor regions, TCR transcript counts showed a strong correlation with a T cell transcriptional module score derived from matched bulk RNA-seq. The study quantitatively compared TCR alpha and beta repertoires across multiple tumor regions, matched nontumor lung and blood in non-small cell lung cancer. Nonsynonymous mutation counts, determined by whole-exome sequencing of tumor tissue, were related to features of the TCR repertoire. In the raw uncorrected reads, each unique combination of TCR and UMI appeared on average more than ten times. Both alpha and beta chains were TCR-sequenced in 220 or so tumor regions, approximately 68 matched nontumor lung samples and around 50 PBMC samples obtained at surgery. Findings and caveats that apply to the study as a whole: Counts of ubiquitous and regional expanded TCRs were found to correlate with counts of ubiquitous and regional nonsynonymous mutations, respectively. The tumor nonsynonymous mutation count correlated with the number of expanded alpha and beta TCRs within the tumor. Estimated TCR-seq coverage of tumor T cells was only roughly 7% for alpha chains and around 13% for beta chains. Confirming at a functional level the hypothesis that regional TCRs recognize regional mutations was considered to require additional single-cell paired TCR alpha and beta sequencing.

The time point label, read with the paper, signifies: sample taken at primary tumor resection. The donors were more than 65 patients from the lung TRACERx cohort who had early-stage, untreated non-small cell lung cancer. For TCR sequencing, whole RNA was extracted from tumor and nontumor lung tissue, or from cryopreserved PBMC samples, and no cell sorting was done. Patients were selected for TCR sequencing only if sufficient RNA was available from at least two tumor regions. Before being selected, tumor and adjacent nontumor lung specimens were reviewed by a lung pathologist. From V the trimming removes 5 bases and from J it removes 0 bases, while the gene matches leave 8 bases of the junction unaccounted for. CDR1 and CDR2 are read off the germline V gene as MGHDK and SYGVNS. Inclusive of the bounding cysteine and phenylalanine, the CDR3 is 17 residues long. CDR3 DNA is the only sequence kept; it has 51 bases, read in frame from the first base.

Library preparation employed 5' RACE. The reads were generated on a NextSeq 500. The TCR library protocol attached a unique molecular identifier to each TCR cDNA molecule to allow correction of PCR and sequencing errors. In the paper's pipeline: TCR identification, UMI-based error correction and CDR3 extraction were all carried out with Decombinator tools. TCRs above a frequency of 2 per 1,000, corresponding to the top 1% of the tumor frequency distribution, were defined as expanded. Expanded tumor TCRs were classed as regional if statistically deemed absent (corrected P<0.05) from at least one tumor region, otherwise ubiquitous. Renyi diversity was calculated using the R vegan package after each repertoire was subsampled 100 times to 5,000 TCRs. To build CDR3 similarity networks, amino acid triplet string-kernel similarity was used, and CDR3s were connected when their pairwise similarity was above 0.82. In TCRdb, the public reads were trimmed at Q25 with fastp and aligned with MiXCR, with productive beta chains retained. Each entry is one CDR3 protein sequence, shown with its most common DNA and genes. The V and J calls, along with clone size, are taken from TCRdb and not from the paper's own processing. A total of 6,000 to 8,000 distinct CDR3 sequences appear in this sample, about 7% of them only once. Of the sample, 18% falls within the top ten clones.

The chain uses TRBV25-1 and TRBJ2-3; TRBD2 aligns with 10 central bases. Source: lung tumor tissue, taken at surgery. This TCR was recovered from a female donor with early-stage non-small cell lung cancer. The CDR3 region: CASSPPRTSGSTDTQYF. The base sequence is TGTGCCAGCAGTCCCCCCCGGACTAGCGGAAGCACAGATACGCAGTATTTT.